This T cell receptor beta chain was captured by sequencing in a study of blood T cell repertoires in COVID-19. Allocation to cohorts depended on clinical history reported by the participants. This table comes from immunoSEQ multiplex PCR, and its TCRdb copy is limited to in-frame clones, with some not included. The table shows roughly 250,000 clones, with about four fifths occurring only once. Trimming stripped 6 bases from V and 12 bases from J, with 12 bases between. The CDR3 totals 10 residues. Germline V gives CDR1 DFQATT, CDR2 SNEGSKA (reference sequence). The chain has TRBV20-1 and TRBJ2-1, with D perhaps matching TRBD2 (6 bases). The clonotype originates from a woman aged 40 to 50 who had been exposed to COVID-19. The sample taken for sequencing was PBMCs or T cells enriched from blood (not recorded which). In nucleotides, the CDR3 is TGCAGTGCCACCCCCGGGGGGCAGTTCTTC. Protein sequence: CSATPGGQFF.